One T cell receptor beta chain is described in this entry. Its antigen target is currently unknown. No clone much larger than this one lies a single base away; base qualities are absent. V is cut back by 4 bases and J by 4 bases, with 12 bases in the junction unmatched. The germline V gene gives CDR1 as MGHRA and CDR2 as YSYEKL. The CDR3 goes from the cysteine to the phenylalanine over 16 residues. Only the CDR3 portion is preserved as DNA: 48 bases, with reading frame beginning at the first base. The library was prepared using RT-PCR. The data were produced on an Illumina HiSeq 2500. The raw public reads went through TCRdb reprocessing: fastp at Q25, MiXCR clone calling, in-frame beta chains kept. Merged by CDR3 protein, the rows form single entries marked with the most common genes and DNA. The sample yields about half a million distinct CDR3 sequences; about 25% were counted once. Approximately 2% of the sample belongs to the ten largest clones.

The sample originates from a study of response to subunit inactivated influenza vaccine (dated by TCRdb to 2016 to 2019). For the study in its entirety: Deep quantitative T cell receptor repertoire profiling was used in the study to track responses to a trivalent subunit inactivated influenza vaccine.

Broader findings and caveats from the paper: The authors suggested that each seasonal influenza vaccination may recruit only a limited number of new T cells.

The material sequenced was CD4+ T cells sorted from PBMCs, taken around 5 days after vaccination. The V gene is TRBV4-1 and the J gene is TRBJ2-5; 7 of the junction bases match TRBD2. The sequence came from a man aged 50 or older who received an inactivated influenza vaccine. Donor details come from another sample of the same person, matched by shared clones. The nucleotide sequence reads as follows: TGCGCCAGCAGCCTTCCCCGCTCGGGGGGACGAGAGACCCAGTACTTC. Its protein product is CASSLPRSGGRETQYF.